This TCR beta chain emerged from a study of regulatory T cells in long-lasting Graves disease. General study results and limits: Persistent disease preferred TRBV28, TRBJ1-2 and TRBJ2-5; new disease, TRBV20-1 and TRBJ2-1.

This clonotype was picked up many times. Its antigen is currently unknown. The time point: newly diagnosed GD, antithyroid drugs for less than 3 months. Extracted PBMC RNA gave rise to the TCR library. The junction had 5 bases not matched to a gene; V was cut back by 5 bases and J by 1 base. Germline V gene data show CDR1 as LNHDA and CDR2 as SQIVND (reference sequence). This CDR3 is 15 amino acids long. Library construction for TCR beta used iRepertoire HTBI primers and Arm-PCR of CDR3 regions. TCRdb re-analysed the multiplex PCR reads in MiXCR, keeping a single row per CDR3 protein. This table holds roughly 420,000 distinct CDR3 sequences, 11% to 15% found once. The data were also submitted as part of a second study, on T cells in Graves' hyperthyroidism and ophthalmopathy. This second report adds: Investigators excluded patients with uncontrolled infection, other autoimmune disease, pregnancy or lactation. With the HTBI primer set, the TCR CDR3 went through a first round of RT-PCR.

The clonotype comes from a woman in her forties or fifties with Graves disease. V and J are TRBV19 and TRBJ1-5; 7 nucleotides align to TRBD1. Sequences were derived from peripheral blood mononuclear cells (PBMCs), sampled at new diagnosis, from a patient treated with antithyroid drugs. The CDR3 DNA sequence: TGTGCCAGTAGTGTGACAGGGTTGAGCAATCAGCCCCAGCATTTT. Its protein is CASSVTGLSNQPQHF.